The present T cell receptor (beta chain) was sequenced within a study of cytomegalovirus exposure and HLA in healthy donors. With regard to this clone: The antigen is undetermined.

Study-wide results and caveats: Most subjects' HLA-A and HLA-B alleles were reportedly predicted from TCR beta sequences. Rarity held for most TCR sequences, but there were some public TCRs that occurred in many donors. Confirmation was obtained in vitro that three CMV-associated chains are specific for CMV antigens.

A multiplex PCR was run with 60 Vbeta primers and 13 Jbeta primers. Assay: immunoSEQ multiplex PCR; the TCRdb copy retains only in-frame clones and omits some. The sample lists fewer than 250,000 clones; over 60% were seen once. The source material was PBMCs. This TCR derives from a man aged 25 to 45 in good health and CMV-seropositive.

CDR3 protein: CASSQDPNEATGYGYTF. For the CDR3, the DNA is TGCGCCAGCAGCCAAGACCCTAATGAGGCCACGGGCTATGGCTACACCTTC. The chain links TRBV4-3 to TRBJ1-2, with D unclear. V was clipped by 0 bases and J by 4 bases, with 18 bases between them. CDR1 is LGHNA, CDR2 YSLEER, per germline. The CDR3 has 17 amino acids.